One and the same sample provided the 23 T cell receptor beta chains below, sequenced in a study of cytomegalovirus exposure and HLA in healthy donors. A multiplex PCR was run with 60 Vbeta primers and 13 Jbeta primers. Profiled with immunoSEQ multiplex PCR; TCRdb holds only in-frame clones, not every one. Counted here are some 180,000 clones, around 83% occurring once; the ten biggest clones make up approximately 1.6%. The sequencing sample was made of PBMCs. These receptors all come from a middle-aged man in good health and CMV-seropositive.

This chain uses TRBV12-5 with TRBJ2-3; 7 nucleotides line up with TRBD2. After removal of 7 bases from V and 4 bases from J, the junction contained 5 bases not matched to a gene. This CDR3 has 13 amino acids. CDR1 and CDR2 from the germline V gene are LGHNT and FRNRAP. The CDR3 nucleotides are TGTGCTAGTGCACCTGGGGGGGCAGATACGCAGTATTTT. Its protein product is CASAPGGADTQYF.

V usage is TRBV27 and J usage is TRBJ2-3; a weak D match, TRBD1 (5 bases). Germline CDR1 is MNHEY and CDR2 is SMNVEV (reference sequence). The ends were cut back, 0 bases at V and 4 bases at J, with 23 bases in the middle. This CDR3 is 19 amino acids long. CDR3 sequence reads: CASSLSILSLIGVPDTQYF. The DNA for the CDR3 is TGTGCCAGCAGTTTATCGATTCTTAGCCTAATAGGGGTACCAGATACGCAGTATTTT.

The V call is TRBV7-2, the J call TRBJ2-5, with 11 bases lining up with TRBD1. The trim removed 5 bases at V and 6 bases at J, leaving 5 bases unmatched. The CDR3 totals 14 residues. CDR1 and CDR2 from the germline V gene are SGHTA and FQGNSA. This CDR3 is CASSRTGGEKTQYF. CDR3 bases: TGTGCCAGCAGCCGGACAGGGGGCGAAAAGACCCAGTACTTC.

CDR3 bases: TGTGCCAGCAGATCCGGACAGGGCCAGCCTGGGGCCAACGTCCTGACTTTC. It encodes CASRSGQGQPGANVLTF. The genes are TRBV28 and TRBJ2-6; 8 bases are a match to TRBD1. Germline CDR1 reads MDHEN; CDR2 reads SYDVKM. V was clipped by 6 bases and J by 2 bases; unmatched bases: 9. The CDR3 spans 17 residues.

The chain links TRBV2 to TRBJ2-7; unclear D gene. Germline V gene lookup returns CDR1 SNHLY and CDR2 FYNNEI. V was cut by 4 bases and J by 3 bases, with 13 bases left in between. This CDR3 region has 14 residues. The CDR3, as DNA: TGTGCCAGCAGTGCGTACCCGACTTACTACGAGCAGTACTTC. It yields the protein CASSAYPTYYEQYF.

The genes are TRBV5-1 and TRBJ2-7; 10 bases map to TRBD2. CDR3 length: 16 amino acids. The germline CDR1 and CDR2 sequences are SGHRS and YFSETQ. The ends lost 2 bases at V and 5 bases at J; junction bases unmatched: 10. CDR3 sequence reads: CASSFFASGSFDEQYF. The CDR3 nucleotides are TGCGCCAGCAGCTTTTTCGCTAGCGGGAGTTTCGACGAGCAGTACTTC. The full variable domain, rest sourced from reference TRBV5-1 and TRBJ2-7, is KAGVTQTPRYLIKTRGQQVTLSCSPISGHRSVSWYQQTPGQGLQFLFEYFSETQRNKGNFPGRFSGRQFSNSRSEMNVSTLELGDSALYLCASSFFASGSFDEQYFGPGTRLTVT.

The chain combines TRBV9 with TRBJ2-2, with D perhaps matching TRBD2 (6 bases). Between the trimmed V and J ends, which lost 0 bases and 7 bases, there was a span of 13 bases. Germline values: CDR1 SGDLS, CDR2 YYNGEE. The CDR3 loop spans 15 amino acids. The CDR3 region is CASSVVGGGFGELFF. CDR3 DNA sequence: TGTGCCAGCAGCGTAGTGGGAGGTGGTTTCGGGGAGCTGTTTTTT. The full variable domain, completed using reference TRBV9 and TRBJ2-2, is DSGVTQTPKHLITATGQRVTLRCSPRSGDLSVYWYQQSLDQGLQFLIQYYNGEERAKGNILERFSAQQFPDLHSELNLSSLELGDSALYFCASSVVGGGFGELFFGEGSRLTVL.

V gene TRBV30 combines with J gene TRBJ2-1; 7 nucleotides match TRBD2. After removal of 8 bases from V and 9 bases from J, the junction contained 13 bases not matched to a gene. The CDR3 loop spans 13 amino acids. Germline V CDR1 and CDR2: GTSNPN, SVGIG (reference sequence). CDR3 region: CAHPTGAGTEQFF. In DNA form, the CDR3 reads TGTGCCCACCCCACGGGAGCGGGAACTGAGCAGTTCTTC.

This chain joins TRBV5-6 and TRBJ1-5, with D possibly matching TRBD1 (5 bases). The V end lost 2 bases, the J end lost 7 bases, and 10 bases lay between the germline ends. This CDR3 has 13 amino acids. Germline V CDR1 and CDR2: SGHDT, YYEEEE. The CDR3 nucleotides are TGTGCCAGCAGCTTTGAACAGGACCAGCCCCAGCATTTT. Its protein is CASSFEQDQPQHF.

The chain recombines TRBV5-1 with TRBJ2-1; tentatively, D is TRBD2 (8 bases). The germline CDR1 and CDR2 sequences are SGHRS and YFSETQ. V was clipped by 4 bases and J by 8 bases, with 16 bases between them. The CDR3 has 14 residues. The CDR3 region has the DNA TGCGCCAGCAGCGAGACGGGAGGGGGCGATGAGCAGTTCTTC. Protein product: CASSETGGGDEQFF. The full variable domain, rest sourced from reference TRBV5-1 and TRBJ2-1, is KAGVTQTPRYLIKTRGQQVTLSCSPISGHRSVSWYQQTPGQGLQFLFEYFSETQRNKGNFPGRFSGRQFSNSRSEMNVSTLELGDSALYLCASSETGGGDEQFFGPGTRLTVL.

The V and J genes are TRBV10-1 and TRBJ2-1; no reliable D call. The CDR3 is made up of 14 amino acids. Trimming removed 0 bases from V and 6 bases from J, with 9 bases in between. From germline, CDR1 is WNHNN and CDR2 SYGVQD (reference sequence). DNA for the CDR3: TGCGCCAGCAGTGAGTCCGCGCCTCCCAATGAGCAGTTCTTC. Its protein product is CASSESAPPNEQFF.

The chain recombines TRBV29-1 with TRBJ1-1; 7 nucleotides align to TRBD1. This CDR3 is 15 amino acids long. V dropped 6 bases and J dropped 0; count of bases not matched to a gene: 10. Germline CDR1 and CDR2: SQVTM and ANQGSEA. Here the CDR3 reads CSVAQGWGMNTEAFF. The CDR3 bases are TGCAGCGTCGCACAGGGGTGGGGGATGAACACTGAAGCTTTCTTT.

CDR3 residues: CASGGGYAYEQYF. The DNA for the CDR3 is TGTGCCAGCGGAGGAGGCTATGCCTACGAGCAGTACTTC. The chain has TRBV28 and TRBJ2-7, with a possible D match to TRBD2 (5 bases). The V gene's germline CDR1 is MDHEN and CDR2 SYDVKM. CDR3 length: 13 amino acids. V was cut by 8 bases and J by 2 bases, with 13 bases left in between.

CDR3 sequence reads: CASRGQGGLNEQFF. The CDR3 DNA is TGTGCCAGCAGGGGACAGGGGGGACTGAATGAGCAGTTCTTC. J is TRBJ2-1 and V is TRBV6-6; 11 bases agree with TRBD1. After removal of 6 bases from V and 7 bases from J, the junction contained 5 bases not matched to a gene. The germline gives CDR1 MNHNY, CDR2 SVGAGI (reference sequence). This CDR3 is 14 amino acids long.

The V gene is TRBV6-1, the J gene TRBJ2-7; the D gene is possibly TRBD2 (5 bases). Germline V gene data show CDR1 as MNHNS and CDR2 as SASEGT. This CDR3 has 14 residues. The V end was cut by 7 bases, the J end by 6 bases, with 19 bases between. The DNA of the CDR3 is TGTGCCAGCATCGGGGTCGGATTTTCGGGCGAGCAGTACTTC. It codes for CASIGVGFSGEQYF.

This clone was counted a few times. This rearrangement joins TRBV19 to TRBJ1-3; TRBD1 matches at 9 bases. The germline CDR1 and CDR2 sequences are LNHDA and SQIVND (reference sequence). J lost 3 bases, V lost 6 bases, and 3 bases had no gene match. This CDR3 has 14 amino acids. The CDR3 protein is CASRGQGNGNTIYF. In DNA, the CDR3 is TGTGCCAGTAGAGGACAGGGGAATGGAAACACCATATATTTT.

The rearrangement uses TRBV7-2 and TRBJ2-5; 7 nucleotides align to TRBD1. Germline trimming cut 4 bases from V and 0 bases from J; bases unmatched to any gene: 5. This CDR3 spans 15 amino acids. Germline CDR1 and CDR2: SGHTA and FQGNSA. The chain's CDR3 is CASSSGQQYQETQYF. The DNA of the CDR3 is TGTGCCAGCAGCTCGGGACAGCAGTACCAAGAGACCCAGTACTTC.

The V call is TRBV11-2, the J call TRBJ2-2; 8 bases fit TRBD1. Germline lookup yields CDR1 SGHAT and CDR2 FQNNGV. The CDR3 sequence is 16 residues long. The trim removed 0 bases at V and 2 bases at J, leaving 2 bases unmatched. In DNA form, the CDR3 reads TGTGCCAGCAGCTTAGATCCAGGGGGCAACACCGGGGAGCTGTTTTTT. This codes for CASSLDPGGNTGELFF.

This chain links TRBV9 with TRBJ2-1; no firm D call. There are 14 residues in the CDR3. The germline V gene encodes CDR1 SGDLS and CDR2 YYNGEE. Trimming removed 3 bases from V and 0 bases from J, with 7 bases in between. CDR3: CASSDGSSYNEQFF. CDR3 DNA: TGTGCCAGCAGCGACGGTAGCTCCTACAATGAGCAGTTCTTC.

The V call is TRBV9, the J call TRBJ2-5; D gene unclear. The assigned J gene may be wrong: the sequence end matches TRBJ2-7 better. Germline lookup yields CDR1 SGDLS and CDR2 YYNGEE. The CDR3 runs to 12 residues. Written as DNA, the CDR3 is TGTGCCAGCAGCGTAGGAGGATACGAGCAGTACTTC. This encodes CASSVGGYEQYF.

Points on this clone: The junction differs from germline at one of its ends, possibly a read error. The rearrangement links TRBV30 to TRBJ2-4; tentatively, D is TRBD1 (7 bases). CDR1 is GTSNPN, CDR2 SVGIG, per germline (reference sequence). This CDR3 contains 14 residues. CDR3 residues: CAWSQGGPKNSQYF. CDR3 nucleotides: TGTGCCTGGAGCCAGGGGGGCCCCAAAAACAGTCAGTACTTC.

This chain links TRBV7-9 with TRBJ1-5; no firm D call. Per the germline V gene, CDR1 is SEHNR and CDR2 is FQNEAQ (reference sequence). CDR3 length: 16 residues. Trimming shortened V by 1 base and J by 0 bases, and 10 bases separated the two germline ends. The CDR3 nucleotides read TGTGCCAGCAGCTTAGGGGCAGGCAATAGCAATCAGCCCCAGCATTTT. Translated: CASSLGAGNSNQPQHF.

The chain joins TRBV18 to TRBJ2-1, with TRBD1 matching over 8 bases. This CDR3 is 17 amino acids long. With V trimmed by 6 bases and J by 1 base, 11 bases remained unmatched. From germline, CDR1 is KGHSH and CDR2 LQKENI. The CDR3 sequence is CASSPRLTGESYNEQFF. CDR3 in DNA: TGTGCCAGCTCCCCCAGACTGACAGGGGAGTCCTACAATGAGCAGTTCTTC.